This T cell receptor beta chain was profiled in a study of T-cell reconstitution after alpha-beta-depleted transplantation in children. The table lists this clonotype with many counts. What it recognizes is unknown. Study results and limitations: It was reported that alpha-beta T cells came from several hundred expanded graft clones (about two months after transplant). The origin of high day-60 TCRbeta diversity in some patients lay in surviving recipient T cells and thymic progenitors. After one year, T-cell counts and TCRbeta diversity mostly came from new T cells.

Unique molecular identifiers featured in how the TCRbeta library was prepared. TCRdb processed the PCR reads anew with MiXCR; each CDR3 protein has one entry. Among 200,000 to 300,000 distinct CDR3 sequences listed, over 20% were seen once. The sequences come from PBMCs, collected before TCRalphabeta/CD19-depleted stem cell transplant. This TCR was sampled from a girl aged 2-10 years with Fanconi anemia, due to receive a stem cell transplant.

The CDR3 reads CASTDFNTGELFF. As DNA, the CDR3 is TGTGCCAGCACCGACTTCAACACCGGGGAGCTGTTTTTT. This chain connects TRBV27 to TRBJ2-2, with unresolved D. Germline CDR1 reads MNHEY; CDR2 reads SMNVEV (reference sequence). Trimming pared 7 bases from V and 2 bases from J, leaving 8 bases between. This CDR3 has 13 amino acids.